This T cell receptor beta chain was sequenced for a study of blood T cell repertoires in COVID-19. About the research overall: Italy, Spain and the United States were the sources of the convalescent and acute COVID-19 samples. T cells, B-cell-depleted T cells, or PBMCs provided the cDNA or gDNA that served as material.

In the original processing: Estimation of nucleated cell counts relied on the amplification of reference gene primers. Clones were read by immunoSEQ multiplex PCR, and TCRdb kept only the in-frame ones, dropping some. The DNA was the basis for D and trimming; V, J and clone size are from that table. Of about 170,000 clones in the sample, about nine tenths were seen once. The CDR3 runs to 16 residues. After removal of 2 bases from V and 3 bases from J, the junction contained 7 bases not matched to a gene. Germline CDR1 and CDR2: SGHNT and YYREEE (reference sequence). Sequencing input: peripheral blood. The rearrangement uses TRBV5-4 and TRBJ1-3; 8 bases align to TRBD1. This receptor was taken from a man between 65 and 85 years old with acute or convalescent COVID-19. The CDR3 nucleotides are TGTGCCAGCAGCTTAGCAGGGGGCGCGGATGGAAACACCATATATTTT. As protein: CASSLAGGADGNTIYF.